Below are 32 T cell receptor beta chains sequenced from a single sample in a study of T cell responses to AZD1222 COVID-19 vaccine. Measured with immunoSEQ multiplex PCR; TCRdb has only the in-frame clones, and not every one. The table records 100,000 or so clones, about 83% of them present only once. This specimen was peripheral blood, taken on day 0 of AZD1222 vaccination. These receptors came from an adult in good health.

The chain joins TRBV5-6 to TRBJ1-2; D remains unclear. V was pared by 0 bases and J by 8 bases, with 14 bases between. Germline lookup yields CDR1 SGHDT and CDR2 YYEEEE. CDR3 size: 14 residues. The CDR3 DNA is TGTGCCAGCAGCTTGGTGAGGGCGTTTCCCGGCTACACCTTC. Amino acid sequence: CASSLVRAFPGYTF.

The V and J genes are TRBV28 and TRBJ2-5; 10 nucleotides agree with TRBD1. The CDR3 runs 18 residues. V lost 7 bases to trimming and J lost 5 bases; unmatched junction nucleotides: 19. Germline CDR1 MDHEN, CDR2 SYDVKM. The chain's CDR3 is CASTSPFKRTGGGETQYF. The CDR3 DNA follows: TGTGCCAGCACCTCCCCATTCAAACGGACAGGGGGAGGGGAGACCCAGTACTTC.

This sequence joins TRBV19 and TRBJ2-6; D is unresolved. V was trimmed by 2 bases and J by 0 bases, leaving 5 bases between them. The CDR3 runs 15 residues. Per germline, CDR1 LNHDA and CDR2 SQIVND (reference sequence). CDR3 nucleotides: TGTGCCAGTAGTATAAGAGCCTCTGGGGCCAACGTCCTGACTTTC. Its protein product is CASSIRASGANVLTF.

V is TRBV7-3 and J is TRBJ2-7; D could derive from TRBD1 or TRBD2 (6 bases each). V was shortened by 0 bases and J by 5 bases, with 11 bases between the two germline ends. CDR3 length equals 14 residues. The germline CDR1 and CDR2 sequences are SGHTA and FQGTGA. In DNA, the CDR3 is TGTGCCAGCAGCTTAACAGGGGGGTCCCACGAGCAGTACTTC. Translating it yields CASSLTGGSHEQYF. The variable domain in full, with the rest retrieved from reference TRBV7-3 and TRBJ2-7, is GAGVSQTPSNKVTEKGKYVELRCDPISGHTALYWYRQSLGQGPEFLIYFQGTGAADDSGLPNDRFFAVRPEGSVSTLKIQRTERGDSAVYLCASSLTGGSHEQYFGPGTRLTVT.

This clone was recorded a few times. V usage is TRBV19 and J usage is TRBJ1-2; unclear D gene. Germline CDR1 is LNHDA and CDR2 is SQIVND (reference sequence). Trimming removed 6 bases at V and 0 bases at J, with 17 bases between. The CDR3 sequence is 16 residues long. CDR3 sequence: CASSRLSGSANYGYTF. The CDR3 nucleotides read TGTGCCAGTAGCCGGCTATCGGGCTCTGCTAACTATGGCTACACCTTC.

The gene calls are TRBV25-1 and TRBJ1-2, with 11 bases that match TRBD1. Unmatched junction bases numbered 5, after V lost 4 bases and J lost 4 bases. The CDR3 is made up of 15 amino acids. The germline gives CDR1 MGHDK, CDR2 SYGVNS. The CDR3 sequence is CASSGPGTGGYGYTF. The DNA for the CDR3 is TGTGCCAGCAGTGGTCCCGGGACAGGGGGCTATGGCTACACCTTC.

This clone has a handful of counts. V and J are TRBV2 and TRBJ2-7; 10 bases are shared with TRBD2. CDR1 is SNHLY, CDR2 FYNNEI, per germline. The ends lost 2 bases at V and 1 base at J; junction bases unmatched: 8. The CDR3 has 17 residues. The CDR3 nucleotides read TGTGCCAGCAGTGAACCAGCGGGAGGGACCCTATCCTACGAGCAGTACTTC. This translates into CASSEPAGGTLSYEQYF.

The chain links TRBV5-1 to TRBJ2-7, with TRBD1 identical over 9 bases. Trimming removed 4 bases from V and 0 bases from J; junction bases left unmatched: 5. Germline lookup yields CDR1 SGHRS and CDR2 YFSETQ. The CDR3 has 15 amino acids. The CDR3 nucleotides read TGCGCCAGCAGCACGGGACAGGGAAGCTCCTACGAGCAGTACTTC. It specifies CASSTGQGSSYEQYF.

This chain uses TRBV7-3 with TRBJ2-2; 9 nucleotides agree with TRBD1. This CDR3 is 14 amino acids long. Trimming took 5 bases from V and 7 from J; bases not matched to a gene: 5. Looked up from germline, CDR1 is SGHTA and CDR2 is FQGTGA. The CDR3 sequence is CASSPGTGIGELFF. CDR3 coding DNA: TGTGCCAGCAGCCCAGGGACAGGGATCGGGGAGCTGTTTTTT. Full variable domain (outside the CDR3, taken from reference TRBV7-3 and TRBJ2-2): GAGVSQTPSNKVTEKGKYVELRCDPISGHTALYWYRQSLGQGPEFLIYFQGTGAADDSGLPNDRFFAVRPEGSVSTLKIQRTERGDSAVYLCASSPGTGIGELFFGEGSRLTVL.

The CDR3 protein is CATYTPGEQYF. The CDR3 coding sequence is TGTGCCACCTACACCCCCGGCGAGCAGTACTTC. This chain connects TRBV28 to TRBJ2-7; D is unclear. The ends were cut back, 10 bases at V and 6 bases at J, with 13 bases in the middle. The CDR3 has 11 amino acids. Looked up from germline, CDR1 is MDHEN and CDR2 is SYDVKM.

This clone showed up just once. The chain uses TRBV6-1 and TRBJ1-5; 7 nucleotides match TRBD1. The V gene end was trimmed by 2 bases and the J gene end by 7 bases; junction bases not matched to a gene: 17. The germline gives CDR1 MNHNS, CDR2 SASEGT. The CDR3 consists of 18 residues. The CDR3 spells CASSEMAGGSFFDQPQHF. The CDR3 DNA sequence: TGTGCCAGCAGTGAAATGGCAGGGGGAAGTTTCTTTGACCAGCCCCAGCATTTT.

V and J are TRBV15 and TRBJ2-5, with D unclear. The CDR3 has 14 residues. Trimming took off 0 bases at V and 1 base at J, with 6 bases between the two ends. Per germline, CDR1 LNHNV and CDR2 YYDKDF (reference sequence). The CDR3, as DNA: TGTGCCACCAGCAGAGATCTCCTCCAAGAGACCCAGTACTTC. This sequence encodes CATSRDLLQETQYF. The full variable domain, its missing parts supplied by reference TRBV15 and TRBJ2-5, is DAMVIQNPRYQVTQFGKPVTLSCSQTLNHNVMYWYQQKSSQAPKLLFHYYDKDFNNEADTPDNFQSRRPNTSFCFLDIRSPGLGDTAMYLCATSRDLLQETQYFGPGTRLLVL.

This clone was picked up a small number of times. The gene calls are TRBV11-2 and TRBJ2-7, with D possibly being TRBD1 (5 bases). V lost 11 bases and J 2 bases, leaving 13 bases between the germline ends. The germline V gene encodes CDR1 SGHAT and CDR2 FQNNGV. The CDR3 runs 12 residues. Written as DNA, the CDR3 is TGTGCCCTCAAGGGCAGGGCCTACGAGCAGTACTTC. It is translated as CALKGRAYEQYF.

V is TRBV6-1 and J is TRBJ2-5; D call uncertain. V gave up 3 bases and J gave up 5 bases, with 1 base separating them. The CDR3 sequence is 10 residues long. Germline CDR1 is MNHNS and CDR2 is SASEGT. DNA of the CDR3: TGTGCCAGCAGTGAGGAGACCCAGTACTTC. It specifies CASSEETQYF.

V and J are TRBV2 and TRBJ2-1; D might be TRBD2 (6 bases). This CDR3 region has 14 residues. V was trimmed by 5 bases and J by 7 bases, leaving 15 bases between them. The V gene's germline CDR1 is SNHLY and CDR2 FYNNEI. The CDR3 DNA follows: TGTGCCAGCAGTCAGACTAGGTTGGTGAATGAGCAGTTCTTC. Protein product: CASSQTRLVNEQFF.

V is TRBV13 and J is TRBJ2-7, with D possibly being TRBD2 (6 bases). This CDR3 has 17 amino acids. V was clipped by 3 bases and J by 6 bases, with 24 bases between them. The germline CDR1 and CDR2 sequences are PRHDT and FYEKMQ (reference sequence). The CDR3 here is CASSFRPARGDYSEQYF. Written as DNA, the CDR3 is TGTGCCAGCAGCTTCCGACCCGCGCGGGGAGATTACAGCGAGCAGTACTTC.

The chain has TRBV9 and TRBJ2-1, with D possibly being TRBD1 or TRBD2 (5 bases each). The CDR3 has 16 residues. Trimming pared 0 bases from V and 5 bases from J, leaving 15 bases between. Germline V CDR1 and CDR2: SGDLS, YYNGEE. The CDR3 here is CASSVAPGTLHNEQFF. The CDR3 DNA reads TGTGCCAGCAGCGTAGCCCCCGGGACCCTCCACAATGAGCAGTTCTTC. The full variable domain, rest sourced from reference TRBV9 and TRBJ2-1, is DSGVTQTPKHLITATGQRVTLRCSPRSGDLSVYWYQQSLDQGLQFLIQYYNGEERAKGNILERFSAQQFPDLHSELNLSSLELGDSALYFCASSVAPGTLHNEQFFGPGTRLTVL.

The V call is TRBV25-1, the J call TRBJ1-5; 8 bases are a match to TRBD1. CDR3 length: 12 residues. Trimming cost V 6 bases and J 9 bases; bases outside gene matches: 4. The V gene's germline CDR1 is MGHDK and CDR2 SYGVNS. CDR3: CASRTGDLPQHF. The CDR3 bases are TGTGCCAGCAGGACAGGGGATTTGCCCCAGCATTTT. Together with reference TRBV25-1 and TRBJ1-5, the CDR3 gives the full variable domain: EADIYQTPRYLVIGTGKKITLECSQTMGHDKMYWYQQDPGMELHLIHYSYGVNSTEKGDLSSESTVSRIRTEHFPLTLESARPSHTSQYLCASRTGDLPQHFGDGTRLSIL.

This clone was seen more than once but under ten times. CDR3 in amino acids: CASSYQGLGNQPQHF. Written as DNA, the CDR3 is TGTGCCAGCAGTTACCAAGGACTTGGCAATCAGCCCCAGCATTTT. V gene TRBV6-2 or TRBV6-3 combines with J gene TRBJ1-5; D is ambiguous. Germline lookup yields CDR1 MNHEY and CDR2 SVGEGT. The CDR3 is 15 residues long. V lost 2 bases and J 2 bases, leaving 10 bases between the germline ends.

This clone showed up just a few times. V usage is TRBV7-3 and J usage is TRBJ2-7; 14 nucleotides agree with TRBD2. Per germline, CDR1 SGHTA and CDR2 FQGTGA. V was clipped by 4 bases and J by 5 bases; unmatched bases: 4. The CDR3 consists of 15 residues. The CDR3 reads CASSSTGLAGDEQYF. The CDR3 DNA reads TGTGCCAGCAGCTCGACGGGACTAGCGGGAGACGAGCAGTACTTC.

This clone occurred a few times. The J gene is TRBJ1-3, the V gene TRBV4-2, with 9 nucleotides matching TRBD1. CDR3 length: 15 residues. The germline CDR1 and CDR2 sequences are LGHNA and YNFKEQ. After removal of 0 bases from V and 16 bases from J, the junction contained 13 bases not matched to a gene. This CDR3 is CASSQEGGQGGHYYF. The CDR3 nucleotides read TGTGCCAGCAGCCAAGAGGGGGGACAGGGAGGTCATTACTATTTT.

The genes are TRBV2 and TRBJ2-7; TRBD2 matches 8 bases. There are 13 residues in the CDR3. Per germline, CDR1 SNHLY and CDR2 FYNNEI. Trimming took 8 bases from V and 2 from J; bases not matched to a gene: 5. The CDR3 sequence is CASREGPAYEQYF. Here the CDR3 DNA reads TGTGCCAGCCGGGAGGGTCCGGCCTACGAGCAGTACTTC.

This clone has just one count. This chain joins TRBV28 and TRBJ1-3; 7 bases match TRBD1. The CDR3 is 15 amino acids. Germline V gene data show CDR1 as MDHEN and CDR2 as SYDVKM. Trimming at V came to 8 bases and at J to 6 bases, leaving 13 bases not matched to a gene. CDR3 DNA sequence: TGTGCCAGCCTTCGGGGAGGGGGCGCAAAAAACACCATATATTTT. Its protein is CASLRGGGAKNTIYF.

This sequence joins TRBV24-1 and TRBJ2-1, with 9 bases lining up with TRBD1. Germline CDR1 is KGHDR and CDR2 is SFDVKD. There are 15 residues in the CDR3. V was pared by 8 bases and J by 8 bases, with 12 bases of the junction left unmatched. The DNA for the CDR3 is TGTGCCACCACACCCTCCGGGACAGGGTCCGATGAGCAGTTCTTC. It is translated as CATTPSGTGSDEQFF.

The chain recombines TRBV2 with TRBJ2-5; 9 positions agree with TRBD1. The CDR3 extends over 14 amino acids. V lost 3 bases and J lost 7; bases outside the gene matches: 6. The germline gives CDR1 SNHLY, CDR2 FYNNEI. CDR3 in amino acids: CASSDGQGSGTQYF. CDR3 DNA: TGTGCCAGCAGTGATGGACAGGGGAGCGGGACCCAGTACTTC.

The chain combines TRBV3-1 (or the pseudogene TRBV3-2) with TRBJ2-7; D not certain. Germline CDR1 LGHDT, CDR2 YNNKEL (reference sequence). Trimming took 0 bases from V and 2 from J, leaving 2 bases between them. The CDR3 length is 12 residues. CDR3 in amino acids: CASSQDPYEQYF. CDR3 sequence (DNA): TGTGCCAGCAGCCAAGATCCCTACGAGCAGTACTTC.

This clone was seen more than once but under ten times. The J gene is TRBJ2-2, the V gene TRBV6-2 or TRBV6-3, with D uncertain. The CDR3 is made up of 14 amino acids. Trimming stripped 6 bases from V and 1 base from J, with 9 bases between. Germline V gene lookup returns CDR1 MNHEY and CDR2 SVGEGT. CDR3 residues: CASRPLGNTGELFF. In nucleotides, the CDR3 is TGTGCCAGCAGACCTCTAGGGAACACCGGGGAGCTGTTTTTT.

V and J are TRBV28 and TRBJ1-1, with no clear D. This CDR3 region has 12 residues. V lost 5 bases and J 0 bases, leaving 4 bases between the germline ends. Per the germline V gene, CDR1 is MDHEN and CDR2 is SYDVKM. CDR3 sequence: CASSVLNTEAFF. As DNA, the CDR3 is TGTGCCAGCAGTGTACTGAACACTGAAGCTTTCTTT.

The chain is built from TRBV28 and TRBJ2-7; 10 bases match TRBD1. Per germline, CDR1 MDHEN and CDR2 SYDVKM. This CDR3 region has 15 residues. The ends lost 2 bases at V and 3 bases at J; junction bases unmatched: 4. CDR3 in DNA: TGTGCCAGCAGTTTAATAGGGACAGGGGACTACGAGCAGTACTTC. Translation gives CASSLIGTGDYEQYF.

The genes are TRBV19 and TRBJ1-1, with 11 nucleotides matching TRBD1. Germline values: CDR1 LNHDA, CDR2 SQIVND (reference sequence). This CDR3 region has 15 residues. V shed 1 base, J shed 4 bases, and the junction held 2 bases outside the gene matches. The CDR3 coding sequence is TGTGCCAGTAGTATAGGGACAGGGGGCCTCACTGAAGCTTTCTTT. This encodes CASSIGTGGLTEAFF. The whole variable domain, remainder taken from reference TRBV19 and TRBJ1-1, is DGGITQSPKYLFRKEGQNVTLSCEQNLNHDAMYWYRQDPGQGLRLIYYSQIVNDFQKGDIAEGYSVSREKKESFPLTVTSAQKNPTAFYLCASSIGTGGLTEAFFGQGTRLTVV.

The chain couples TRBV19 to TRBJ1-1; D gene ambiguous. V lost 5 bases to trimming and J lost 1 base, with 5 bases between them. The CDR3 spans 12 residues. The V gene's germline CDR1 is LNHDA and CDR2 SQIVND (reference sequence). DNA of the CDR3: TGTGCCAGTAGTCTCAGGAACACTGAAGCTTTCTTT. This codes for CASSLRNTEAFF.

This chain joins TRBV12-3 or TRBV12-4 and TRBJ1-2; tentatively, D is TRBD1 (5 bases). This CDR3 has 13 amino acids. V gave up 6 bases and J gave up 5 bases, with 13 bases separating them. The CDR3 protein is CASRNSGGYGYTF. The CDR3 nucleotides read TGTGCCAGCAGGAACTCCGGGGGGTATGGCTACACCTTC.